This T cell receptor (beta chain) was documented in a study of blood T cell repertoires in COVID-19 (TCRdb year 2020). At the level of the whole study: Samples from collaborators originated in the United States, Italy and Spain and spanned both the acute and convalescent phases of COVID-19. Subjects who had been exposed to COVID-19, were actively infected with it, or had recovered from it provided the deeply sampled blood TCRbeta repertoires that made up the dataset. The repertoires were made available in a free public database intended to serve as a resource for research on the immune response to SARS-CoV-2. The samples were drawn from the first 160 participants of the ongoing ImmuneRACE study and from 1,254 subjects provided by 6 global collaborators. The prospective study material was composed of cDNA or gDNA derived from T cells, B-cell-depleted T cells, or PBMCs. Where HLA class I and class II types were available, the types were taken from metadata supplied by the sample provider, not from assay-based typing. Sample metadata almost always included a de-identified subject ID, COVID-19 status, age in years and sex.

The immunoSEQ Assay, a bias-controlled multiplex PCR, was used to amplify TCRbeta CDR3 regions from genomic DNA. In the paper's pipeline: Within the assay, amplification of reference gene primers was used to estimate how many nucleated cells each sample contained. Sequence reads were collapsed and filtered to measure the absolute abundance of every unique TCRbeta CDR3 rearrangement. For each sample, productive Simpson clonality was calculated as the square root of Simpson's diversity index across productive rearrangements. TCRdb took this table from immuneACCESS and kept in-frame rearrangements with V and J called. Such tables lack part of the clones; where checked against another copy, unresolved V genes explain under half of the gap, and the rest is unexplained. V, J and clone size are taken as reported in that table, and D and trimming were inferred from the DNA itself. The sample records around 220,000 clones, 86% of which are singletons. The ten biggest clones cover 10% of the sample.

The paper's findings and limits, for the study overall: The quantity of clinical and demographic metadata differed by source and by participant and was supplied without curation.

Between the V and J ends, shortened by 7 bases and 1 base respectively, the junction contains 13 bases. The CDR3, from cysteine to phenylalanine, totals 14 residues. Kept here is only the CDR3 DNA, which spans 42 bases and is read in frame from base 1. Reading the germline V gene (reference sequence) gives CDR1 MNHEY and CDR2 SMNVEV. One collaborating source in Seattle enrolled patients while the patients were actively infected and followed the patients over time throughout the course of disease. Each collaborating institution followed its own protocols to collect whole blood in K2EDTA tubes. For TCRbeta analysis, collaborator samples were shipped as frozen whole blood, as isolated PBMCs, or as DNA extracted from either sample type. On this clone itself: What this receptor recognizes is not known. Per-base quality was not reported, and no clone a single base away is much larger than it.

The TCR sequence derives from a woman aged 45 to 65 with COVID-19, enrolled during active disease. Specimen: peripheral blood. The receptor chain draws on TRBV27 and TRBJ1-1; the D gene is unclear. The CDR3 sequence is CASMVTRKNTEAFF. The sequenced DNA is TGTGCCAGCATGGTAACTAGGAAGAACACTGAAGCTTTCTTT.